Here is one TCR beta chain with its context. The antigen is undetermined. Germline and junction disagree at one end, which may indicate a read error. The PCR employed 60 Vbeta primers together with 13 Jbeta primers. TCRdb keeps only in-frame clones here, not all; method: immunoSEQ multiplex PCR. Here the sample spans about 200,000 clones, around four fifths being singletons. The CDR3 sequence is 14 residues long. Germline loops: CDR1 SEHNR, CDR2 FQNEAQ (reference sequence). The data were obtained in a study of cytomegalovirus exposure and HLA in healthy donors. The study, taken as a whole, reports: There was a cluster of highly shared sequence variants that was likely a sequencing artifact. Rates of TCR association differed by HLA locus in a later analysis, with DRB1 highest and HLA-C lowest. A later analysis showed HLA-associated TCR beta chains outstripping equally common others in clonal expansion.

The sequence was collected from a man aged 40-50 years in good health and CMV-seropositive. V usage is TRBV7-9 and J usage is TRBJ2-5, with TRBD1 as a possible D gene (8 bases). Sequencing was done on a sample of PBMCs. CDR3 coding DNA: TGTTCCAGCAGCCCTAAACAGGGGGGGGAGACCCAGTACTTC. Translating it yields CSSSPKQGGETQYF.